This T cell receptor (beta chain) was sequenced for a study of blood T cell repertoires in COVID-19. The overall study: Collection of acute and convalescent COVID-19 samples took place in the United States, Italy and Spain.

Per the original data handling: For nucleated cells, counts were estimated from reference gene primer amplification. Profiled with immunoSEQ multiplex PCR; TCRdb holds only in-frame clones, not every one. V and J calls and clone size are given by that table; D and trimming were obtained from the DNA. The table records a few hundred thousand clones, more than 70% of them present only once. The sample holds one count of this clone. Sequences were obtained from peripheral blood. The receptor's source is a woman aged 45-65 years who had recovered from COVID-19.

CDR3 residues: CASSRRIVVLAAVDTQYF. CDR3 nucleotides: TGTGCCAGCAGCCGAAGAATAGTGGTCCTAGCGGCGGTGGATACGCAGTATTTT. This rearrangement joins TRBV7-3 to TRBJ2-3, with 7 bases aligning to TRBD2. With 5 bases clipped from V and 6 bases from J, the junction kept 20 bases outside the gene matches. The CDR3 spans 18 residues. CDR1 is SGHTA and CDR2 is FQGTGA in the germline V gene.